This T cell receptor beta chain stems from a study of blood T cell repertoires in COVID-19. About the research overall: There were acute and convalescent COVID-19 samples, and they came from the United States, Italy and Spain. Nucleic acid was either cDNA or gDNA, and it came from T cells, B-cell-depleted T cells, or PBMCs.

CDR1 and CDR2 (germline): KGHDR, SFDVKD. V lost 5 bases, J lost 4 bases, and 11 bases lay in between. This CDR3 spans 14 amino acids. Per the original methods: It was from reference gene primer amplification that nucleated cell counts were estimated. Produced via immunoSEQ multiplex PCR; TCRdb's table is partial and in-frame only. V and J calls and clone size are copied from that table; D and trimming were computed from the DNA. The sample consists of fewer than 250,000 clones, 85% to 90% of them appearing once. The receptor was derived from a man aged 55 to 69 with acute or convalescent COVID-19. The sequenced sample was peripheral blood. The V gene is TRBV24-1, the J gene TRBJ1-5; D possibly corresponds to TRBD1 (6 bases). In DNA, the CDR3 is TGTGCCACCAGTGCCTCGACAGGTAATCAGCCCCAGCATTTT. Protein: CATSASTGNQPQHF.